This T cell receptor (beta chain) was obtained from a study of CD8 T cells in Susac syndrome (dated by TCRdb to about 2019). Context from the whole study: Of the Susac syndrome patients who were sequenced, about six had clinically active disease and 8 or 9 were in clinical remission. At blood withdrawal, Susac syndrome patients were either therapy-naive, taking corticosteroids (in some cases with IVIg as well), or taking IVIg alone. Repertoire sequencing was used to test whether CD8+ T cell activation and differentiation in Susac syndrome was antigen driven. Results the study describes overall, beyond this receptor: The TCR sequencing and HLA analysis was acknowledged to have included a relatively small number of individuals. The CD4+ T cell repertoire of patients with Susac syndrome showed no detectable clonal expansion.

In its sample, this clonotype was seen a few times. Its specific antigen is unknown. It has no much larger one-base neighbor in the sample; base qualities were not kept. Reading from cysteine to phenylalanine, the CDR3 counts 14 amino acids. The CDR3 DNA has 42 bases and is translated from base 1. The germline V gene sets CDR1 to KGHSH and CDR2 to LQKENI. Between the V and J ends, shortened by 3 bases and 2 bases respectively, the junction contains 10 bases. RNA was extracted using the RNeasy kit, and roughly 0.5 to 1 ug of the RNA was reverse transcribed with random hexamers. The immunoSEQ multiplex PCR assay, which covers 54 Vbeta and 13 Jbeta segments, was used to amplify TCR beta CDR3 regions. PCR amplification bias was corrected by using a synthetic template baseline for primer optimization and computational correction. The published analysis was carried out like this. Reads were annotated to V, D and J genes per IMGT and analyzed with immunoSEQ Analyzer, keeping only productive sequences. Clonality was computed as one minus Shannon entropy normalized by log2 of the number of productive unique sequences. Public and private clones were assessed among the 100 most prevalent clones of each patient and control. Clones were defined as Susac-specific when absent from the healthy and MS cohorts, from 1052 published viral clones and from other ImmuneACCESS disease sequences. Using fastp trimming at Q25 and MiXCR clonotype assembly, TCRdb reanalyzed the public sequencing data and kept in-frame beta chains. For every CDR3 protein sequence, its rows merge into one entry that carries the most common genes and DNA. For this entry, the V and J calls and clone size follow TCRdb and not the study's own pipeline. This sample is represented by 210,000 or so distinct CDR3 sequences; 94% of them were singletons. The ten largest clones add up to 0.15% of the sample.

Peripheral blood CD8+ and CD4+ T cells from healthy donors, Susac syndrome patients and multiple sclerosis patients were profiled by high-throughput TCR beta sequencing. Susac syndrome patients met recently defined diagnostic criteria for definite or probable disease. Bulk CD8+ and CD4+ T cells were purified by magnetic negative isolation, whereas CD8+ TEMRA cells were enriched by FACS. Blood was drawn into EDTA tubes, processed within 24 hours, and PBMCs were isolated by density gradient centrifugation. PBMCs intended for TCR sequencing were cryopreserved in liquid nitrogen and thawed later in a water bath at 37 degrees C. Purity of sorted or isolated CD4+, CD8+ and CD8+ TEMRA cells was at least 90%.

In this chain, TRBV18 is recombined with TRBJ1-2; the best D guess is TRBD1, with 6 bases matching. The sample comprised CD4+ T cells from PBMCs. The sequence was obtained from a human donor with Susac syndrome. Here is the DNA: TGTGCCAGCTCACCGACAGGTCAAAACTATGGCTACACCTTC. It codes for CASSPTGQNYGYTF.